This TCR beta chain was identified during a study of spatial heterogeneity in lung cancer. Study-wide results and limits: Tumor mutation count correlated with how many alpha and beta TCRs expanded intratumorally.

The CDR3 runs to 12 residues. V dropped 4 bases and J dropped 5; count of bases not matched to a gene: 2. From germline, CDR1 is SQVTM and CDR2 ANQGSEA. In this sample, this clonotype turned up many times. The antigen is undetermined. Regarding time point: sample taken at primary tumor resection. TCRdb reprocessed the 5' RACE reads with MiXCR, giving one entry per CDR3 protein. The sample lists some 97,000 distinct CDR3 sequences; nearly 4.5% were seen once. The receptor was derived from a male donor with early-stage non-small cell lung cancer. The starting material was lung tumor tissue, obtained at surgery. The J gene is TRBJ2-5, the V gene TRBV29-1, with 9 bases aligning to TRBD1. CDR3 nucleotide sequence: TGCAGCGTTGGACAGGGGGAGGAGACCCAGTACTTC. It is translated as CSVGQGEETQYF.